The T cell receptor (beta chain) described here comes from a study of T cell responses to AZD1222 COVID-19 vaccine (dated by TCRdb to the early 2020s). Background for the entire study: AZD1222 recipients whose second dose came at about 4 weeks and those whose second dose came at about 12 weeks were combined into one group, since spike-specific TCR depth and breadth did not differ between the two schedules. A total of 230 to 250 trial participants underwent TCR sequencing, of whom 200 to 220 had received two doses of AZD1222 and approximately 25 had received two doses of the MenACWY control vaccine. Trial participants were enrolled by age into 18-55, 56-69 and 70-plus year subgroups, with approximately 150, 28 and 58 TCR-sequenced participants respectively.

The CDR3 regions of human TCRbeta chains were analyzed by immunosequencing. In the paper's pipeline: Repertoire TCRs were matched against a reference library of SARS-CoV-2-specific TCRs generated with the MIRA antigen-specificity platform. Breadth meant the fraction of unique TCRs that were SARS-CoV-2-associated, whereas depth meant the fraction of total T cells that were SARS-CoV-2-associated. Using the MIRA data, each spike-specific TCR was mapped to the spike region that the TCR reacts to and placed in a CD4 or CD8 class. Log10-transformed breadth and depth values were compared by one-way ANOVA with Sidak's multiple comparisons tests. TCRdb's version of the immuneACCESS table is confined to in-frame rearrangements and falls short of the full clone set. An unresolved V gene accounts for under half of the shortfall where checked; the remainder is of unknown origin. The V and J calls and clone size are taken from that table; D and trimming were inferred from the DNA. A total of around 160,000 clones appear in this sample, 88% of them only once. The ten largest clones add up to less than 15% of the sample.

This clone has a single count. It has no known antigen specificity. The input lacks base qualities; no much larger clone sits a single base away. V drops 1 base and J drops 5 bases, leaving 13 bases in between. From the cysteine through the phenylalanine, the CDR3 covers 15 amino acids. Of the read, only the CDR3 DNA is kept; its 45 bases are in frame from base 1. In the germline V gene, CDR1 corresponds to SGHDN and CDR2 to FVKESK. In the paper's terms, the time point label means: baseline before first vaccination. The vaccinee samples were drawn from two UK trials, COV001 and COV002, one of which was a single-blind randomized controlled phase 2/3 trial testing AZD1222 (ChAdOx1 nCoV-19) in healthy adults. For TCRbeta chain sequencing, PBMC samples were collected from trial participants at day 0 and at day 28 after the second dose. Paper-wide results and their limitations: No day 14 peak-response samples were available, so repertoires were characterized only after the peak T cell response. The whole spike protein was spanned by vaccine-associated CD4 TCRs, and dominant responses were seen in regions 160-218 and 743-854. After two AZD1222 doses, both the breadth and the depth of spike-specific TCRs were significantly higher than at day 0 and than in MenACWY recipients. Nearly half of unique spike-specific TCRs reportedly recognized epitopes outside regions mutated in the B.1.351 and B.1.1.7 variants. The 56-69-year group was small, and its depth increase did not reach significance, likely because of low power. Most participants were white British and females outnumbered males, and the authors suggested that clonal diversity may have been underestimated. Conclusions about previously exposed vaccinees are limited, since just six AZD1222 recipients were seropositive for SARS-CoV-2 at baseline.

This specimen consisted of peripheral blood, obtained on day 0 of AZD1222 vaccination. This TCR was recovered from an adult in good health. This sequence uses TRBV14 and TRBJ2-3; TRBD2 is perhaps the D gene, given 5 matching bases. The CDR3 region reads CASSQVGASRDTQYF. The DNA is as follows: TGTGCCAGCAGCCAAGTGGGAGCTTCCAGAGATACGCAGTATTTT.